Detailed here is one TCR beta chain. The data belong to a study of blood T cell repertoires in COVID-19. Looking at the study overall: Collection of acute and convalescent COVID-19 samples took place in the United States, Italy and Spain. T cells, B-cell-depleted T cells, or PBMCs provided the cDNA or gDNA that served as material.

Germline V gene lookup returns CDR1 SGHTA and CDR2 FQGNSA. V gave up 5 bases and J gave up 4 bases; unmatched junction bases: 6. The CDR3 sequence is 14 residues long. Study processing details: Reference gene primer amplification yielded estimated nucleated cell counts. Sequencing was performed with immunoSEQ multiplex PCR; in TCRdb, only in-frame clones are kept and a portion is missing. That table is the source of V, J and clone size, and D and trimming were worked out from the DNA. Of about 57,000 clones detected, 88% appear once; the ten largest clones hold less than 5.5%. Sequencing used peripheral blood. The chain uses TRBV7-2 and TRBJ2-5, with 8 bases fitting TRBD2. This TCR derives from a human donor in a cohort sampled during active COVID-19. As DNA, the CDR3 is TGTGCCAGCAGCGCGAGCGGGGGTTTAGAGACCCAGTACTTC. This sequence encodes CASSASGGLETQYF.